This TCR beta chain was documented in a study of blood T cell repertoires in COVID-19. Study overall: COVID-19 samples collected from the United States, Italy and Spain covered acute and convalescent phases. Sample material is recorded as cDNA or gDNA derived from T cells, B-cell-depleted T cells, or PBMCs.

The CDR3 is 14 amino acids. Trimming removed 4 bases from V and 3 bases from J, with 14 bases in between. Per germline, CDR1 SGHKS and CDR2 YYEKEE (reference sequence). Authors' analysis steps: The authors estimated nucleated cell counts from reference gene primer amplification. Sequencing used immunoSEQ multiplex PCR; TCRdb keeps in-frame clones, though not all of them. V, J and clone size derive from that table, while D and trimming were established from the DNA sequence. The sample contains 40,000 to 55,000 clones, approximately 94% of which appear only once. This chain connects TRBV5-5 to TRBJ2-7, with D perhaps matching TRBD2 (6 bases). This clonotype was obtained from a man in his fifties or sixties with COVID-19, enrolled during active disease. Sequencing used peripheral blood. CDR3 region: CASSPLASNYEQYF. For the CDR3, the DNA is TGTGCCAGCAGCCCACTAGCTTCCAACTACGAGCAGTACTTC. Together with reference TRBV5-5 and TRBJ2-7, the CDR3 gives the full variable domain: DAGVTQSPTHLIKTRGQQVTLRCSPISGHKSVSWYQQVLGQGPQFIFQYYEKEERGRGNFPDRFSARQFPNYSSELNVNALLLGDSALYLCASSPLASNYEQYFGPGTRLTVT.